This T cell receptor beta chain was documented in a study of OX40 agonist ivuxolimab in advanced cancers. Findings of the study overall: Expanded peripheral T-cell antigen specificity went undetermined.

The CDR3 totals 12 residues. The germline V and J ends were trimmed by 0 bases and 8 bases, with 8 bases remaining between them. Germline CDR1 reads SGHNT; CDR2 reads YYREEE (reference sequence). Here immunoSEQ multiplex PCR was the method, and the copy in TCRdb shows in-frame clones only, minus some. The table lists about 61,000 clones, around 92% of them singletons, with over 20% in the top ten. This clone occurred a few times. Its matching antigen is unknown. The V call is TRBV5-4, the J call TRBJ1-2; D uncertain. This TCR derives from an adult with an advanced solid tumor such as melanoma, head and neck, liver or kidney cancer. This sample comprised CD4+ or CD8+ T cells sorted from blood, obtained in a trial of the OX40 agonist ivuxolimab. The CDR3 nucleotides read TGTGCCAGCAGCTTGGGGGCGCGAGGCTACACCTTC. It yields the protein CASSLGARGYTF.